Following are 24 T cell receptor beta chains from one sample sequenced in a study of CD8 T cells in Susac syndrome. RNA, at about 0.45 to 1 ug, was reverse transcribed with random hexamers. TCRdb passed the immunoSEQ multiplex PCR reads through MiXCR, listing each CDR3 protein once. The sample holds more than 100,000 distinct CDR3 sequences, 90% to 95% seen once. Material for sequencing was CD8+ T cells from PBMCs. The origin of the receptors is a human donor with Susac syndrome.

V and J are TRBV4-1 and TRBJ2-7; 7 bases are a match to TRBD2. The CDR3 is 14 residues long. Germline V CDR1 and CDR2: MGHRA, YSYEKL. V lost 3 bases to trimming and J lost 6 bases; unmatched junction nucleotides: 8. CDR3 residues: CASSQGGTLGEQYF. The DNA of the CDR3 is TGCGCCAGCAGCCAGGGGGGGACCCTTGGCGAGCAGTACTTC.

The CDR3 loop is CASTDRGGLSYEQYF. In DNA, the CDR3 is TGTGCCAGCACCGATCGGGGAGGGTTGTCCTACGAGCAGTACTTC. This chain joins TRBV2 and TRBJ2-7; 7 bases agree with TRBD2. Germline CDR1 reads SNHLY; CDR2 reads FYNNEI. CDR3 length: 15 residues. The junction had 10 bases not matched to a gene; V was cut back by 7 bases and J by 1 base.

The CDR3 reads CASSQAGTSGRREQYF. The CDR3 DNA sequence: TGCGCCAGCAGCCAAGCTGGGACTAGCGGGAGGAGGGAGCAGTACTTC. This chain uses TRBV4-1 with TRBJ2-7; 15 positions agree with TRBD2. The CDR3 contains 16 residues. The V gene's germline CDR1 is MGHRA and CDR2 YSYEKL. J lost 7 bases, V lost 1 base, and 5 bases had no gene match.

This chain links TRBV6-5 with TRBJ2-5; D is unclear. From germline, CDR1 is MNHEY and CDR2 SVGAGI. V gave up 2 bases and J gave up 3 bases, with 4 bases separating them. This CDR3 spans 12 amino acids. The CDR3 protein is CASSYGEETQYF. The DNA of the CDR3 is TGTGCCAGCAGTTACGGGGAAGAGACCCAGTACTTC.

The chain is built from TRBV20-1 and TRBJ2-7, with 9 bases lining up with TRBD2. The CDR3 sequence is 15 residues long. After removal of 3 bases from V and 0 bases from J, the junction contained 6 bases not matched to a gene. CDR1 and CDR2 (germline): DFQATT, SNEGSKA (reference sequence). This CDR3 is CSARETSGGSYEQYF. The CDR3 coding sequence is TGCAGTGCTAGGGAGACTAGCGGAGGCTCCTACGAGCAGTACTTC.

The CDR3 reads CASSLAGDSDSPLHF. The CDR3 region has the DNA TGTGCCAGCAGCTTGGCCGGGGACAGTGATTCACCCCTCCACTTT. The genes are TRBV5-4 and TRBJ1-6, with 7 bases aligning to TRBD1. V lost 0 bases to trimming and J lost 8 bases; unmatched junction nucleotides: 5. Germline V CDR1 and CDR2: SGHNT, YYREEE (reference sequence). The CDR3 extends over 15 amino acids.

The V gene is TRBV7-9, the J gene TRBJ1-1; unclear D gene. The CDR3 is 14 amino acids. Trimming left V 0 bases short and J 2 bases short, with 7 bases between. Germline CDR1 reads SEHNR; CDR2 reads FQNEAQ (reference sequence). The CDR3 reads CASSLALGNTEAFF. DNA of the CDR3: TGTGCCAGCAGCTTAGCATTGGGCAACACTGAAGCTTTCTTT.

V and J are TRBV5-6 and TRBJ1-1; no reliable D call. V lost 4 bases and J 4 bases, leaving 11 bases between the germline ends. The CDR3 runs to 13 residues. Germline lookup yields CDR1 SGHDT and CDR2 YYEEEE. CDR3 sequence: CASSESRATEAFF. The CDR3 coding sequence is TGTGCCAGCAGCGAAAGTAGGGCCACTGAAGCTTTCTTT.

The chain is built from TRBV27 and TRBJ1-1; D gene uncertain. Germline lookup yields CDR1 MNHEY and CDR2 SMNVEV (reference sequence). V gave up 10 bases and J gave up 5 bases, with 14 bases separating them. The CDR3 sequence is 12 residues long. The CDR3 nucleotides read TGTGCCATCGGGTCGGGAGGAACTGAAGCTTTCTTT. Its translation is CAIGSGGTEAFF.

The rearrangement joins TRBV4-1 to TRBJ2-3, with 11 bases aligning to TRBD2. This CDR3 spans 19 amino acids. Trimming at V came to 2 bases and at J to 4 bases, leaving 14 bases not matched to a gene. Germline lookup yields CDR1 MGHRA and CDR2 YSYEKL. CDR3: CASSQIGNSGGAWADTQYF. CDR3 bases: TGCGCCAGCAGCCAAATCGGGAATAGCGGGGGGGCATGGGCAGATACGCAGTATTTT.

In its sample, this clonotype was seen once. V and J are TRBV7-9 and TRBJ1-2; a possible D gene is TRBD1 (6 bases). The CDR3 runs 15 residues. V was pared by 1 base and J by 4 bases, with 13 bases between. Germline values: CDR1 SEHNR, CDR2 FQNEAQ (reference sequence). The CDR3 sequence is CASSLVGAGTYGYTF. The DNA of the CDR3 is TGTGCCAGCAGCTTAGTGGGGGCAGGGACCTATGGCTACACCTTC.

CDR3: CSAQLTGVSGNYGYTF. For the CDR3, the DNA is TGCAGTGCGCAACTCACAGGGGTTTCGGGGAACTATGGCTACACCTTC. The V and J genes are TRBV20-1 and TRBJ1-2; 7 positions match TRBD1. This CDR3 spans 16 amino acids. Germline CDR1 DFQATT, CDR2 SNEGSKA (reference sequence). The trim removed 6 bases at V and 2 bases at J, leaving 15 bases unmatched.

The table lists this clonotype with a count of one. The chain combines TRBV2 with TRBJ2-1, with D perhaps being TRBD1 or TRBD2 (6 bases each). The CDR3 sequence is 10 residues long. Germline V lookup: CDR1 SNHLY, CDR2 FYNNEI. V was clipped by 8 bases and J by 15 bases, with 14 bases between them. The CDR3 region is CASSGASSFF. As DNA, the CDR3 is TGTGCCAGCTCGGGGGCTAGTTCGTTCTTC.

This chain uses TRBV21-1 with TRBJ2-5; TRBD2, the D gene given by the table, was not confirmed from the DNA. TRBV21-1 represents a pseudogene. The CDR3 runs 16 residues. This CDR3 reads CASSKEKREPQETQYF. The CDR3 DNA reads TGTGCCAGCAGCAAAGAAAAGAGGGAGCCTCAAGAGACCCAGTACTTC.

The CDR3: CSAAGTSGLPYEQYF. The CDR3 DNA follows: TGCAGTGCCGCCGGGACTAGCGGCCTACCCTACGAGCAGTACTTC. The rearrangement uses TRBV20-1 and TRBJ2-7; 11 bases align to TRBD2. The V gene end was trimmed by 6 bases and the J gene end by 2 bases; junction bases not matched to a gene: 9. Germline CDR1 and CDR2: DFQATT and SNEGSKA (reference sequence). This CDR3 has 15 amino acids.

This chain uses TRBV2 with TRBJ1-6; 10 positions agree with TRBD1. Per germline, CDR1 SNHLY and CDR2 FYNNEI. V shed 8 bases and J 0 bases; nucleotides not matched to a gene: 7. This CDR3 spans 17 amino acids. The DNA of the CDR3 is TGTGCCAGCCGGGACAGGGGTATTGGCTCCTATAATTCACCCCTCCACTTT. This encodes CASRDRGIGSYNSPLHF.

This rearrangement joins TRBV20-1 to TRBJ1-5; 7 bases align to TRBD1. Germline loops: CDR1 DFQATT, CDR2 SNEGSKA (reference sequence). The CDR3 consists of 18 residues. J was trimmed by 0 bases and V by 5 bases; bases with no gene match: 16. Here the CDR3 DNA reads TGCAGTGCTCTCATCCTTGACAGGGATGATTATAGCAATCAGCCCCAGCATTTT. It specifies CSALILDRDDYSNQPQHF.

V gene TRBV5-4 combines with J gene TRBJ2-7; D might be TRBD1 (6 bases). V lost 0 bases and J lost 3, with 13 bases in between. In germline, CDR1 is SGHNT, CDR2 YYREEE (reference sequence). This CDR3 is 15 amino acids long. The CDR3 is CASSLAGKGDYEQYF. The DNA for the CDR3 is TGTGCCAGCAGCTTGGCCGGAAAGGGGGACTACGAGCAGTACTTC. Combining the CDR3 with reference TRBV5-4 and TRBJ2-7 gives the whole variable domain ETGVTQSPTHLIKTRGQQVTLRCSSQSGHNTVSWYQQALGQGPQFIFQYYREEENGRGNFPPRFSGLQFPNYSSELNVNALELDDSALYLCASSLAGKGDYEQYFGPGTRLTVT.

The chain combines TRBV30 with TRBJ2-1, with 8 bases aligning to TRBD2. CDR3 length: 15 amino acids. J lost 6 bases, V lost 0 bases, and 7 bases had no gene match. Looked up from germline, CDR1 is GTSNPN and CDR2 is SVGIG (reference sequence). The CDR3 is CAWSVPGGLSNEQFF. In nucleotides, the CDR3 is TGTGCCTGGAGTGTCCCGGGGGGGCTAAGCAATGAGCAGTTCTTC.

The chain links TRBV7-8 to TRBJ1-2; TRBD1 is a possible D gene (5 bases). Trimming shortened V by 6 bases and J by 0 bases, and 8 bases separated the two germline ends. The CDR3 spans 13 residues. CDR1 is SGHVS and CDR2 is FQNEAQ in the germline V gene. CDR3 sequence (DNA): TGTGCCAGCAGTGGGGGGGCTAACTATGGCTACACCTTC. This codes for CASSGGANYGYTF.

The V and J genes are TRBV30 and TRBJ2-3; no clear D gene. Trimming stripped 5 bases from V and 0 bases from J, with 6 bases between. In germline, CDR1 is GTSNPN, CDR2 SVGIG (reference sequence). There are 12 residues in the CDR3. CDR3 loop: CAWAPSTDTQYF. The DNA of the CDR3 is TGTGCCTGGGCCCCTAGCACAGATACGCAGTATTTT.

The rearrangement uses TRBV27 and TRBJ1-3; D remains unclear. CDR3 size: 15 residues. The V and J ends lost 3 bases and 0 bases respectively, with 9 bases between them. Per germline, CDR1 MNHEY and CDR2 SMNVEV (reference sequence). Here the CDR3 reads CASSFGPFSGNTIYF. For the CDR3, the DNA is TGTGCCAGCAGTTTCGGGCCGTTCTCTGGAAACACCATATATTTT.

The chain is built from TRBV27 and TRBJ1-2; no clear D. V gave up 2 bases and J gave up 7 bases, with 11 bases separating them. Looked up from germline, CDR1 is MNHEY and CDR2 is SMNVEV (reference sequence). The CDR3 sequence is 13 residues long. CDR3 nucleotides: TGTGCCAGCAGTTTAAGGTCCGTGGGTGGCTACACCTTC. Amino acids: CASSLRSVGGYTF.

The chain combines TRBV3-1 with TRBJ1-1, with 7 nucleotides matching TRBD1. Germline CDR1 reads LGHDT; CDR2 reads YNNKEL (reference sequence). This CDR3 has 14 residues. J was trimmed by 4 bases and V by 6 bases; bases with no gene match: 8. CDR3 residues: CASRKTGVITEAFF. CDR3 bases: TGTGCCAGCAGGAAAACAGGGGTAATCACTGAAGCTTTCTTT.